This T cell receptor beta chain is from a study of PD-1 blockade in mismatch repair-deficient tumors. Study in general: Patients had approximately 11 mismatch repair-deficient cancer types and were previously treated and progressing.

V was cut by 0 bases and J by 4 bases, with 2 bases left in between. The CDR3 runs 11 residues. Germline CDR1 SGHTS, CDR2 YDEGEE. Comment on this clone: Its antigen is still unknown.

General study findings and limits: Rapid post-treatment expansion, then contraction, generally preceding radiologic response, marked tumor-resident clones.

Every patient had mismatch repair deficiency by PCR or immunohistochemistry. TCRs were sequenced from three patients responding to pembrolizumab. TCRdb keeps only in-frame clones here, not all; method: immunoSEQ multiplex PCR. Of about 38,000 clones in the sample, roughly 77% were seen once. The input for sequencing was peripheral blood, taken 4 weeks after starting pembrolizumab. This receptor was obtained from an adult with mismatch repair-deficient cancer. The J gene is TRBJ2-7, the V gene TRBV5-8; D unclear. The CDR3 protein is CASSLVYEQYF. The CDR3 coding sequence is TGTGCCAGCAGCTTGGTGTACGAGCAGTACTTC.